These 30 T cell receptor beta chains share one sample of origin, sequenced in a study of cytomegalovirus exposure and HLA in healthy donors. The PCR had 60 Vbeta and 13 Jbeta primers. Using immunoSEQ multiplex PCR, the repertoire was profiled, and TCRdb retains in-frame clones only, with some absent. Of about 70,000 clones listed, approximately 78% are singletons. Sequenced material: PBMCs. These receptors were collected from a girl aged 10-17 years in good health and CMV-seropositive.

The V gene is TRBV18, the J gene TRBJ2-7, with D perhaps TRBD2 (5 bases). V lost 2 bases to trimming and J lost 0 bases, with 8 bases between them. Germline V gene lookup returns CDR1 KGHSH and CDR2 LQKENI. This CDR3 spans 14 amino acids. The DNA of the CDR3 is TGTGCCAGCTCACCAAGACGGGACTCCTACGAGCAGTACTTC. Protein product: CASSPRRDSYEQYF.

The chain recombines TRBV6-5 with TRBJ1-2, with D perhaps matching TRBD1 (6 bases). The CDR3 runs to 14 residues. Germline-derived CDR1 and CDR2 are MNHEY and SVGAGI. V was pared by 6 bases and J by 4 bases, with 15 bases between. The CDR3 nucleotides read TGTGCCAGCAGCCCCCCGGGGGGCACCTATGGCTACACCTTC. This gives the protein CASSPPGGTYGYTF.

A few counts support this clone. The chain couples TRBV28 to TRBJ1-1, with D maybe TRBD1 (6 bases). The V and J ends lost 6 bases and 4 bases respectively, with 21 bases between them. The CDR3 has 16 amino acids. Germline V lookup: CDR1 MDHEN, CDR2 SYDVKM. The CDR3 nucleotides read TGTGCCAGCAGCCCTGAACGCGGAACAGGGCCCACTGAAGCTTTCTTT. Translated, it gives CASSPERGTGPTEAFF. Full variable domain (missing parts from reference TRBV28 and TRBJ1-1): DVKVTQSSRYLVKRTGEKVFLECVQDMDHENMFWYRQDPGLGLRLIYFSYDVKMKEKGDIPEGYSVSREKKERFSLILESASTNQTSMYLCASSPERGTGPTEAFFGQGTRLTVV.

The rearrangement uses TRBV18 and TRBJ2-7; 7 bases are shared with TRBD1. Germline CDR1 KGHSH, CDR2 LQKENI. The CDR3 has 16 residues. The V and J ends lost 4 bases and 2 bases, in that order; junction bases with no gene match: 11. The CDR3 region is CASSRLPQRGPYEQYF. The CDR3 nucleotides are TGTGCCAGCTCACGTCTTCCTCAGAGGGGGCCCTACGAGCAGTACTTC. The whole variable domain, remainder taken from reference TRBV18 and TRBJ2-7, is NAGVMQNPRHLVRRRGQEARLRCSPMKGHSHVYWYRQLPEEGLKFMVYLQKENIIDESGMPKERFSAEFPKEGPSILRIQQVVRGDSAAYFCASSRLPQRGPYEQYFGPGTRLTVT.

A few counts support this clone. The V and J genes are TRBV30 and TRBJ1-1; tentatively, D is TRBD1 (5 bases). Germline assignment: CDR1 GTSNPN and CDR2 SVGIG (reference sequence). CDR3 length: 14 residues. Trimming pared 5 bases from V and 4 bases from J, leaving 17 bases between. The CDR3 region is CAWGGDLRSTEAFF. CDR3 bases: TGTGCCTGGGGGGGGGACCTCCGGAGCACTGAAGCTTTCTTT.

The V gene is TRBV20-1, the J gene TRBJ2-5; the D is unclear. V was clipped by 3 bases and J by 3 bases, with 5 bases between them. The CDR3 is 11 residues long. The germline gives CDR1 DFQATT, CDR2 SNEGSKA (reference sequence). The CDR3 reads CSASPKETQYF. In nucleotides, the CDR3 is TGCAGTGCTAGCCCTAAAGAGACCCAGTACTTC.

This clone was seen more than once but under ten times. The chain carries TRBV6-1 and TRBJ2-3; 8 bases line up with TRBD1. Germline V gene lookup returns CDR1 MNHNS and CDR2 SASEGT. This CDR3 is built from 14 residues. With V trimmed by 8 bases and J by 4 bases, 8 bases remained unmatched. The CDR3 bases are TGTGCCAGCCAGGGGGCCTGGGAGTCAGATACGCAGTATTTT. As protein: CASQGAWESDTQYF.

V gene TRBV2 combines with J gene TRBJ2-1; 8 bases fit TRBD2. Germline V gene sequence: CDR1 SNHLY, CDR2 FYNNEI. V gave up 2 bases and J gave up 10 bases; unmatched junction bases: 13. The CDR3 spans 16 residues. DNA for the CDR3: TGTGCCAGCAGTGAAAGGGGTAGCGGGGAGGCCCGCGAGCAGTTCTTC. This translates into CASSERGSGEAREQFF. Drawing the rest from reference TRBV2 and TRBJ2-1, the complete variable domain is EPEVTQTPSHQVTQMGQEVILRCVPISNHLYFYWYRQILGQKVEFLVSFYNNEISEKSEIFDDQFSVERPDGSNFTLKIRSTKLEDSAMYFCASSERGSGEAREQFFGPGTRLTVL.

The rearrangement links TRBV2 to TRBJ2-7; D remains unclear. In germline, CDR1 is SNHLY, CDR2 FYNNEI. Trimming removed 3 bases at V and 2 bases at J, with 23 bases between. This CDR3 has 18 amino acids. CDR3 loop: CASSEGPAWLREPYEQYF. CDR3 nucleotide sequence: TGTGCCAGCAGTGAGGGCCCCGCGTGGTTGAGAGAACCCTACGAGCAGTACTTC.

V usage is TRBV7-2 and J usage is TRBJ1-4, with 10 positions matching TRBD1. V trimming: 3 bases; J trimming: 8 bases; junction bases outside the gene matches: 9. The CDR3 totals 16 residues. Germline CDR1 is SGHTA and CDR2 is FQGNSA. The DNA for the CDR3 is TGTGCCAGCAGCTTCTCCTCCCGACAGGGGGCAGAAAAACTGTTTTTT. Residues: CASSFSSRQGAEKLFF.

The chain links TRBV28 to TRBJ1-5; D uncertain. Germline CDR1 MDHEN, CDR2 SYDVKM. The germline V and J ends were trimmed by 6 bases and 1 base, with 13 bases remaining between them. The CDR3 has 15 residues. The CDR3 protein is CASSIPGSSNQPQHF. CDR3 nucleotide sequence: TGTGCCAGCAGCATCCCGGGAAGCAGCAATCAGCCCCAGCATTTT.

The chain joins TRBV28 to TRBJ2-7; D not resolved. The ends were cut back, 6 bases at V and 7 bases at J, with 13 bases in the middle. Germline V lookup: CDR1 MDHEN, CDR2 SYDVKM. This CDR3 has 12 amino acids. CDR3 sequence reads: CASSLPPVEQYF. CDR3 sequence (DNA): TGTGCCAGCAGCCTCCCACCGGTGGAGCAGTACTTC.

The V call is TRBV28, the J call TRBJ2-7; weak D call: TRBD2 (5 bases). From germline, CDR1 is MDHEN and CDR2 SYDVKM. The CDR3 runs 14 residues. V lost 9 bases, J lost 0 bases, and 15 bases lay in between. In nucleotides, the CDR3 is TGTGCCAGTGTAGAGGACTCTTCCTCCTACGAGCAGTACTTC. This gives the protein CASVEDSSSYEQYF.

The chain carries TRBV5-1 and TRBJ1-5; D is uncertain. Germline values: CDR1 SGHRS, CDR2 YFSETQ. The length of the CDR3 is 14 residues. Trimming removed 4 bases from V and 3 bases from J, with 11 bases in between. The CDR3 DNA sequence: TGCGCCAGCAGCCCGGGAGGCCCCAATCAGCCCCAGCATTTT. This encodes CASSPGGPNQPQHF.

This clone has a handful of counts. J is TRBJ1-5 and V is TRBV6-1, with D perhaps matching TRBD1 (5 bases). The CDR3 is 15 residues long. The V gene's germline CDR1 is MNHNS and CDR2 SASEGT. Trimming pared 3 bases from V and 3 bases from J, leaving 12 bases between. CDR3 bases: TGTGCCAGCAGTGACCTCCAGGGAATCAATCAGCCCCAGCATTTT. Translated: CASSDLQGINQPQHF.

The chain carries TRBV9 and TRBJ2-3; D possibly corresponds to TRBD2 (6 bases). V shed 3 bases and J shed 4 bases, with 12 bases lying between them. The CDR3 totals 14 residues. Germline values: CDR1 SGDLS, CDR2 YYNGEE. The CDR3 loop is CASSGFPGADTQYF. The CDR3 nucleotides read TGTGCCAGCAGCGGCTTCCCGGGGGCAGATACGCAGTATTTT.

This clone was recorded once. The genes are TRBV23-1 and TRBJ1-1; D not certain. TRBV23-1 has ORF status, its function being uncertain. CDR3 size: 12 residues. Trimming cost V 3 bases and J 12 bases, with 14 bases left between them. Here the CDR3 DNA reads TGCGCCAGCAGTCATCCGACTGACTTCACTTTCTTT. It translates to CASSHPTDFTFF.

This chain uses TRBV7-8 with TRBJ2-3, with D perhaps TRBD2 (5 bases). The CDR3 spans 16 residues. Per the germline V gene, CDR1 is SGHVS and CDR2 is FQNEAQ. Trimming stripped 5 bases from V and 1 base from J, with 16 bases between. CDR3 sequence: CASSTYGVRGTDTQYF. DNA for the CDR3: TGTGCCAGCAGCACCTACGGGGTCCGAGGCACAGATACGCAGTATTTT. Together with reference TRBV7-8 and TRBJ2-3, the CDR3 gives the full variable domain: GAGVSQSPRYKVAKRGQDVALRCDPISGHVSLFWYQQALGQGPEFLTYFQNEAQLDKSGLPSDRFFAERPEGSVSTLKIQRTQQEDSAVYLCASSTYGVRGTDTQYFGPGTRLTVL.

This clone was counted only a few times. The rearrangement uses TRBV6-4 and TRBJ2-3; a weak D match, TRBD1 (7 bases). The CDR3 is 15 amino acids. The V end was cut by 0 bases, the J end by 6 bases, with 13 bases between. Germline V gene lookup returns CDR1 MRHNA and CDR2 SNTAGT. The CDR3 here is CASSDSRDSIDTQYF. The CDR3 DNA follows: TGTGCCAGCAGTGACTCGCGGGACAGCATCGATACGCAGTATTTT.

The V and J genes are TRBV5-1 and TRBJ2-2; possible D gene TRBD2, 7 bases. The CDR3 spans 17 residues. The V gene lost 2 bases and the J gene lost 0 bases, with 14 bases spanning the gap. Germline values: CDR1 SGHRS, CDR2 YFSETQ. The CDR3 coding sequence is TGCGCCAGCAGCTTTGGGGGGGGGCCTTCGAACACCGGGGAGCTGTTTTTT. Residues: CASSFGGGPSNTGELFF. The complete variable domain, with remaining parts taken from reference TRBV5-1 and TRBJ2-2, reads KAGVTQTPRYLIKTRGQQVTLSCSPISGHRSVSWYQQTPGQGLQFLFEYFSETQRNKGNFPGRFSGRQFSNSRSEMNVSTLELGDSALYLCASSFGGGPSNTGELFFGEGSRLTVL.

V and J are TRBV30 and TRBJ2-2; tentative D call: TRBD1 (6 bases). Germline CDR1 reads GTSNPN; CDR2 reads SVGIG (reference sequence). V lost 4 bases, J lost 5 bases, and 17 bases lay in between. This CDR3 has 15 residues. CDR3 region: CAWTPMYRETGELFF. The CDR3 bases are TGTGCCTGGACCCCCATGTACAGGGAAACCGGGGAGCTGTTTTTT.

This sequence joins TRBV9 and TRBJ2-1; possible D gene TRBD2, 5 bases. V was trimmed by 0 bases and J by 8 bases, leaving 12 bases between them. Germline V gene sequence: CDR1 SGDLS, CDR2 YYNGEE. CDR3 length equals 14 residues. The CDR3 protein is CASSVGPPADEQFF. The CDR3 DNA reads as TGTGCCAGCAGCGTAGGACCCCCAGCGGATGAGCAGTTCTTC.

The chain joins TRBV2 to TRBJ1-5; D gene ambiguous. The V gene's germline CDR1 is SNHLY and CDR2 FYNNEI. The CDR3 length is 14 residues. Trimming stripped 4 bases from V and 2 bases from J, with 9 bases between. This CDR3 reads CASSVVQGNQPQHF. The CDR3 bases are TGTGCCAGCAGTGTTGTTCAGGGCAATCAGCCCCAGCATTTT.

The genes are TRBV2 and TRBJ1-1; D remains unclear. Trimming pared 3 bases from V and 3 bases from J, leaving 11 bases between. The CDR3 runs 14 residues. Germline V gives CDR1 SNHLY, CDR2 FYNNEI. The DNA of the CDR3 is TGTGCCAGCAGTGAGGGAGAGACTGACACTGAAGCTTTCTTT. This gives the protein CASSEGETDTEAFF.

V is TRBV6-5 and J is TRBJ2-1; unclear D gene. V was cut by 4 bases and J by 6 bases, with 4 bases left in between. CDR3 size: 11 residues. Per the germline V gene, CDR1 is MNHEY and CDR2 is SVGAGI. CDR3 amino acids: CASSLSNEQFF. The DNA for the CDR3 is TGTGCCAGCAGTTTATCCAATGAGCAGTTCTTC.

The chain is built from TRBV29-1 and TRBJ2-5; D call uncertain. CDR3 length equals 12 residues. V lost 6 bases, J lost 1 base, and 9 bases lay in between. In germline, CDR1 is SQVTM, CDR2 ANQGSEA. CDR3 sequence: CSVQHGQETQYF. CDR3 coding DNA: TGCAGCGTACAACATGGCCAAGAGACCCAGTACTTC.

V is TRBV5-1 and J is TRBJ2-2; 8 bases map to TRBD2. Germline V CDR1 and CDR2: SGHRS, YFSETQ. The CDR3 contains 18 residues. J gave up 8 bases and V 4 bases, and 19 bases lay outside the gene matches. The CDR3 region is CASSVGPGGGPPSGELFF. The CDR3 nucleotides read TGCGCCAGCAGCGTGGGGCCCGGGGGGGGCCCACCTTCTGGGGAGCTGTTTTTT.

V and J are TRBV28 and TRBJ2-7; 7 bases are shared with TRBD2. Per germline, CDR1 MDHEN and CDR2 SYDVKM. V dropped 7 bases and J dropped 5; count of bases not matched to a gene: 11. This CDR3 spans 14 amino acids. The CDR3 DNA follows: TGTGCCAGCAACCTGGCGTCTAGCGGCGACGAGCAGTACTTC. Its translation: CASNLASSGDEQYF.

In DNA, the CDR3 is TGCGCCAGCAGCTTCTCCGGGACAGGGGGTTCGAGGGAGCTGTTTTTT. It translates to CASSFSGTGGSRELFF. V usage is TRBV5-1 and J usage is TRBJ2-2; 11 bases are a match to TRBD1. CDR1 is SGHRS, CDR2 YFSETQ, per germline. The trim removed 2 bases at V and 9 bases at J, leaving 9 bases unmatched. This CDR3 has 16 residues.

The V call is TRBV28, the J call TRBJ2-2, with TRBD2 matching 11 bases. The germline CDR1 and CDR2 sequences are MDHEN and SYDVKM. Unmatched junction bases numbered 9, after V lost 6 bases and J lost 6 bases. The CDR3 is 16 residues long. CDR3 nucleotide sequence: TGTGCCAGCAGACACTCTAGCGGGAGGAAAGCCGGGGAGCTGTTTTTT. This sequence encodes CASRHSSGRKAGELFF.